This is a list of T cell receptor beta chains from one sample in a study of neurological immune-mediated disorders. MiXCR, run by TCRdb on the 5' RACE reads, gives a single entry per CDR3 protein. The sample lists about 58,000 distinct CDR3 sequences, over 2% occurring once. Sequenced material: PBMCs. The receptor set was obtained from a man in his forties or fifties with multiple sclerosis. CDR3s include the opening cysteine and the closing phenylalanine or tryptophan. A D gene is named only where the DNA matches it firmly. Rows give clone size only sometimes, using once, few, many, or a class for an expanded clone.

len: 11
abundance: many
j_gene: TRBJ1-4
v_gene: TRBV20-1
d_gene: TRBD1
CDR3nt: TGCAGTGCCTGGGACAGGGAAAAACTGTTTTTT
CDR3aa: CSAWDREKLFF

len: 14
abundance: many
j_gene: TRBJ1-3
v_gene: TRBV20-1
d_gene: .
CDR3nt: TGCAGTGCTAGCTCCTGGGGGCTAGGAAACACCATATATTTT
CDR3aa: CSASSWGLGNTIYF

len: 12
abundance: many
j_gene: TRBJ1-5
v_gene: TRBV6-2/TRBV6-3
d_gene: .
CDR3nt: TGTGCCAGCAGTCAGGGGCTTCAGCCCCAGCATTTT
CDR3aa: CASSQGLQPQHF

len: 15
abundance: many
j_gene: TRBJ2-7
v_gene: TRBV12-3/TRBV12-4
d_gene: TRBD1
CDR3nt: TGTGTCAGCAGTTTCGGGGGACAGGGTCTATACGAGCAGTACTTC
CDR3aa: CVSSFGGQGLYEQYF

len: 15
abundance: many
j_gene: TRBJ2-2
v_gene: TRBV6-6
d_gene: .
CDR3nt: TGTGCCAGCAGCCCAGGGGGGTCGAACACCGGGGAGCTGTTTTTT
CDR3aa: CASSPGGSNTGELFF

len: 11
abundance: many
j_gene: TRBJ1-2
v_gene: TRBV6-1
d_gene: .
CDR3nt: TGTGCCAGCAGTGAACGAGGTGGCTACACCTTC
CDR3aa: CASSERGGYTF

len: 14
abundance: many
j_gene: TRBJ1-2
v_gene: TRBV5-1
d_gene: .
CDR3nt: TGCGCCAGCAGCTTGGGTTCCGGCGTCTATGGCTACACCTTC
CDR3aa: CASSLGSGVYGYTF

len: 16
abundance: many
j_gene: TRBJ2-7
v_gene: TRBV7-6
d_gene: .
CDR3nt: TGTGCCAGCAGCCCTCAAGTAGCCAGCCCAAGGGACGAGCAGTACTTC
CDR3aa: CASSPQVASPRDEQYF

len: 16
abundance: many
j_gene: TRBJ2-7
v_gene: TRBV20-1
d_gene: .
CDR3nt: TGCAGTGCTAGAGATTACCCTCCCCTCGGAGACTACGAGCAGTACTTC
CDR3aa: CSARDYPPLGDYEQYF

len: 15
abundance: many
j_gene: TRBJ2-5
v_gene: TRBV5-1
d_gene: TRBD2
CDR3nt: TGCGCCAGCAGCTCCAGGACTAGCGGGAAAGAGACCCAGTACTTC
CDR3aa: CASSSRTSGKETQYF

len: 18
abundance: many
j_gene: TRBJ2-3
v_gene: TRBV5-5
d_gene: TRBD1
CDR3nt: TGTGCCAGCAGCCGTCTAGTTCATGACAGGGTGACCACAGATACGCAGTATTTT
CDR3aa: CASSRLVHDRVTTDTQYF

len: 13
abundance: many
j_gene: TRBJ1-3
v_gene: TRBV18
d_gene: .
CDR3nt: TGTGCCAGCTCACCAAGACAGGCAAACACCATATATTTT
CDR3aa: CASSPRQANTIYF

len: 14
abundance: many
j_gene: TRBJ1-1
v_gene: TRBV10-3
d_gene: TRBD1
CDR3nt: TGTGCCAGCACGCAGGGACAGAGGAACACTGAAGCTTTCTTT
CDR3aa: CASTQGQRNTEAFF

len: 14
abundance: many
j_gene: TRBJ1-1
v_gene: TRBV24-1
d_gene: .
CDR3nt: TGTGCCACCAGTGAGAACAGCCGGAGCACTGAAGCTTTCTTT
CDR3aa: CATSENSRSTEAFF

len: 17
abundance: many
j_gene: TRBJ1-5
v_gene: TRBV28
d_gene: .
CDR3nt: TGTGCCAGCAGTTTATTATCCCACCTAGATAGCAATCAGCCCCAGCATTTT
CDR3aa: CASSLLSHLDSNQPQHF

len: 13
abundance: many
j_gene: TRBJ2-3
v_gene: TRBV28
d_gene: .
CDR3nt: TGTGCCAGCAGTTTCCCAGTAGATTTTACGCAGTATTTT
CDR3aa: CASSFPVDFTQYF

len: 14
abundance: many
j_gene: TRBJ2-1
v_gene: TRBV20-1
d_gene: TRBD2
CDR3nt: TGCAGTGCTAGGGCCAGCGGGGGGGCCTATGAGCAGTTCTTC
CDR3aa: CSARASGGAYEQFF

len: 17
abundance: many
j_gene: TRBJ2-7
v_gene: TRBV6-5
d_gene: TRBD2
CDR3nt: TGTGCCAGCAGTTACCCGGCCCCCCGGGGGGAATCAGACGAGCAGTACTTC
CDR3aa: CASSYPAPRGESDEQYF

len: 14
abundance: many
j_gene: TRBJ1-1
v_gene: TRBV5-1
d_gene: TRBD1
CDR3nt: TGCGCCAGCAGCTTGACAGGGGTGAACACTGAAGCTTTCTTT
CDR3aa: CASSLTGVNTEAFF

len: 16
abundance: many
j_gene: TRBJ2-5
v_gene: TRBV5-5
d_gene: .
CDR3nt: TGTGCCAGCAGCTTGAACATCGGGACATCCCAAGAGACCCAGTACTTC
CDR3aa: CASSLNIGTSQETQYF

len: 15
abundance: many
j_gene: TRBJ2-5
v_gene: TRBV6-5
d_gene: .
CDR3nt: TGTGCCAGCAGTTACTCGAGCACTAGAGGGGAGACCCAGTACTTC
CDR3aa: CASSYSSTRGETQYF

len: 20
abundance: many
j_gene: TRBJ1-4
v_gene: TRBV7-3
d_gene: TRBD1
CDR3nt: TGTGCCAGCAGCTTAACGTGGCAGGGGGCGGGTTCTTGGTATAACGAAAAACTGTTTTTT
CDR3aa: CASSLTWQGAGSWYNEKLFF

len: 13
abundance: many
j_gene: TRBJ2-1
v_gene: TRBV5-1
d_gene: .
CDR3nt: TGCGCCAGCAGCTTGACAGGGAACGCTGAGCAGTTCTTC
CDR3aa: CASSLTGNAEQFF

len: 14
abundance: many
j_gene: TRBJ1-6
v_gene: TRBV12-3/TRBV12-4
d_gene: .
CDR3nt: TGTGCCAGCAGACAAACAGGGCATAATTCACCCCTCCACTTT
CDR3aa: CASRQTGHNSPLHF

len: 14
abundance: many
j_gene: TRBJ2-3
v_gene: TRBV5-8
d_gene: .
CDR3nt: TGTGCCAGCGGATTTCTAGGACGGGTTTATACGCAGTATTTT
CDR3aa: CASGFLGRVYTQYF

len: 13
abundance: many
j_gene: TRBJ2-5
v_gene: TRBV20-1
d_gene: TRBD2
CDR3nt: TGCAGTGCAGGACTAGGGGCCCAAGAGACCCAGTACTTC
CDR3aa: CSAGLGAQETQYF

len: 16
abundance: many
j_gene: TRBJ2-3
v_gene: TRBV5-6
d_gene: TRBD1
CDR3nt: TGTGCCAGCAGCCCAACGGGGACAGGGGGCACAGATACGCAGTATTTT
CDR3aa: CASSPTGTGGTDTQYF

len: 14
abundance: many
j_gene: TRBJ2-7
v_gene: TRBV7-2
d_gene: .
CDR3nt: TGTGCCAGCAGCTTAAGAATGTCGCAGGGACCGGCCTTTTTC
CDR3aa: CASSLRMSQGPAFF

len: 15
abundance: many
j_gene: TRBJ1-4
v_gene: TRBV12-3/TRBV12-4
d_gene: .
CDR3nt: TGTGCCAGCAGTTTGGGGCAGGGAGCTAATGAAAAACTGTTTTTT
CDR3aa: CASSLGQGANEKLFF

len: 14
abundance: many
j_gene: TRBJ2-1
v_gene: TRBV5-1
d_gene: TRBD1
CDR3nt: TGCGCCAGCAGCGGGGGACAGTTTTACAATGAGCAGTTCTTC
CDR3aa: CASSGGQFYNEQFF

len: 12
abundance: many
j_gene: TRBJ1-1
v_gene: TRBV5-1
d_gene: .
CDR3nt: TGCGCCAGCAGCTTTCCCGGCACTGAAGCTTTCTTT
CDR3aa: CASSFPGTEAFF

len: 16
abundance: many
j_gene: TRBJ2-6
v_gene: TRBV27
d_gene: .
CDR3nt: TGTGCCAGCAGTTTCTCAGGGATGGCTGGGGCCAACGTCCTGACTTTC
CDR3aa: CASSFSGMAGANVLTF

len: 12
abundance: many
j_gene: TRBJ1-4
v_gene: TRBV4-1
d_gene: .
CDR3nt: TGCGCCAGCAGCCAAGAGGCAGGCCTGGTGTTTTTT
CDR3aa: CASSQEAGLVFF

len: 16
abundance: many
j_gene: TRBJ1-4
v_gene: TRBV27
d_gene: TRBD1
CDR3nt: TGTGCCAGCAGTCTAGGCCCAGGGGGCGCTAATGAAAAACTGTTTTTT
CDR3aa: CASSLGPGGANEKLFF

len: 14
abundance: many
j_gene: TRBJ1-2
v_gene: TRBV5-1
d_gene: TRBD1
CDR3nt: TGCGCCAGCAGCTTGGGGGACAGAACGGGTGGCTACACCTTC
CDR3aa: CASSLGDRTGGYTF

len: 14
abundance: many
j_gene: TRBJ2-3
v_gene: TRBV18
d_gene: .
CDR3nt: TGTGCCAGCTCACCACCTGGGAACGCAGATACGCAGTATTTT
CDR3aa: CASSPPGNADTQYF

len: 12
abundance: many
j_gene: TRBJ2-5
v_gene: TRBV20-1
d_gene: .
CDR3nt: TGCAGTGCCCCTCGGGGGATAGAGACCCAGTACTTC
CDR3aa: CSAPRGIETQYF

len: 13
abundance: few
j_gene: TRBJ1-2
v_gene: TRBV30
d_gene: .
CDR3nt: TGTGCCTGGTTCAGGGGAACCAACTATGGCTACACCTTC
CDR3aa: CAWFRGTNYGYTF

len: 15
abundance: many
j_gene: TRBJ2-2
v_gene: TRBV20-1
d_gene: TRBD2
CDR3nt: TGCAGTGCCAGGAGGACTAGCGGGGACGTCGGGGAGCTGTTTTTT
CDR3aa: CSARRTSGDVGELFF

len: 13
abundance: many
j_gene: TRBJ2-7
v_gene: TRBV5-1
d_gene: .
CDR3nt: TGCGCCAGCAGACAGGGAGATCCCTACGAGCAGTACTTC
CDR3aa: CASRQGDPYEQYF

len: 14
abundance: .
j_gene: TRBJ2-5
v_gene: TRBV5-5
d_gene: .
CDR3nt: TGTGCCAGCAGCGGGGGGCTCGGTCCCGAGACCCAGTACTTC
CDR3aa: CASSGGLGPETQYF

len: 15
abundance: many
j_gene: TRBJ2-7
v_gene: TRBV5-1
d_gene: .
CDR3nt: TGCGCCAGCAGCCCACTAGGCGGTTCCTCCTACGAGCAGTACTTC
CDR3aa: CASSPLGGSSYEQYF

len: 14
abundance: many
j_gene: TRBJ2-7
v_gene: TRBV30
d_gene: TRBD1
CDR3nt: TGTGCCTGGAACCCGACAGGGGGCTTATACGAGCAGTACTTC
CDR3aa: CAWNPTGGLYEQYF

len: 15
abundance: many
j_gene: TRBJ1-2
v_gene: TRBV7-8
d_gene: .
CDR3nt: TGTGCCAGCAGCTTAGATCCGGGTATTAACTATGGCTACACCTTC
CDR3aa: CASSLDPGINYGYTF

len: 13
abundance: many
j_gene: TRBJ2-4
v_gene: TRBV11-1
d_gene: .
CDR3nt: TGTGCCAGCAGCATAGACAGAAAAAACATTCAGTACTTC
CDR3aa: CASSIDRKNIQYF

len: 14
abundance: many
j_gene: TRBJ2-7
v_gene: TRBV20-1
d_gene: .
CDR3nt: TGCAGTGCTAGTTTCCGTGGTCTATCCTACGAGCAGTACTTC
CDR3aa: CSASFRGLSYEQYF

len: 14
abundance: many
j_gene: TRBJ2-7
v_gene: TRBV20-1
d_gene: TRBD1
CDR3nt: TGCAGTGCTTCGCTGGGGACAGGGCGGTTGGAGCAGTACTTC
CDR3aa: CSASLGTGRLEQYF

len: 16
abundance: many
j_gene: TRBJ2-1
v_gene: TRBV10-3
d_gene: .
CDR3nt: TGTGCCATCAAAACCACGGGACACGGGCTTGGGAATGAGCAGTTCTTC
CDR3aa: CAIKTTGHGLGNEQFF

len: 16
abundance: many
j_gene: TRBJ2-5
v_gene: TRBV7-9
d_gene: .
CDR3nt: TGTGCCAGCAGCCCTAGGGGCGGTCAAGATCAAGAGACCCAGTACTTC
CDR3aa: CASSPRGGQDQETQYF

len: 14
abundance: many
j_gene: TRBJ1-4
v_gene: TRBV5-1
d_gene: .
CDR3nt: TGCGCCAGCAGCTCAGGAGGGGCTAATGAAAAACTGTTTTTT
CDR3aa: CASSSGGANEKLFF

len: 14
abundance: few
j_gene: TRBJ2-3
v_gene: TRBV4-3
d_gene: .
CDR3nt: TGCGCCAGCAGCGCCCGCAGGAGCACAGATACGCAGTATTTT
CDR3aa: CASSARRSTDTQYF

len: 11
abundance: many
j_gene: TRBJ2-7
v_gene: TRBV29-1
d_gene: TRBD1
CDR3nt: TGCAGCCCCAGACAGGGGTACGAGCAGTACTTC
CDR3aa: CSPRQGYEQYF

len: 13
abundance: many
j_gene: TRBJ2-1
v_gene: TRBV20-1
d_gene: TRBD2
CDR3nt: TGCAGTGCTAGCCCTAGCGGGGGGATTGAGCAGTTCTTC
CDR3aa: CSASPSGGIEQFF

len: 19
abundance: many
j_gene: TRBJ2-2
v_gene: TRBV6-6
d_gene: TRBD1
CDR3nt: TGTGCCAGCAGTTACTCGAGGCCCCTTGACAGGGCGCACACCGGGGAGCTGTTTTTT
CDR3aa: CASSYSRPLDRAHTGELFF